The 18 T cell receptor beta chains below were found in one sample sequenced in a study of blood T cell repertoires in COVID-19 (dated by TCRdb to about 2020). The library relied on the immunoSEQ multiplex PCR assay. TCRdb stores this immuneACCESS table with in-frame sequences only. Part of the clones is absent; in the studies checked, under half of the shortfall reflects unresolved V genes, and no reason is known for the rest. The sample table lists roughly 200,000 clones, 70% to 90% of them with a count of one. The ten most abundant clones make up more than 2.5% of the sample. Material for sequencing was peripheral blood. The receptors derive from a man aged 60-69 years with acute or convalescent COVID-19.

The chain links TRBV29-1 to TRBJ2-3; 8 positions match TRBD1. CDR1 and CDR2 (germline): SQVTM, ANQGSEA. The CDR3 length is 14 residues. V shed 7 bases and J 0 bases; nucleotides not matched to a gene: 6. CDR3 DNA sequence: TGCAGCGGGGGCCAGGGGGCGAGCACAGATACGCAGTATTTT. Protein: CSGGQGASTDTQYF.

The chain uses TRBV6-6 and TRBJ2-3; 12 nucleotides match TRBD2. The junction had 5 bases not matched to a gene; V was cut back by 5 bases and J by 2 bases. The CDR3 extends over 16 amino acids. Per the germline V gene, CDR1 is MNHNY and CDR2 is SVGAGI (reference sequence). The CDR3 DNA sequence: TGTGCCAGCAGTCCCGGACTAGCGGGGCCCACAGATACGCAGTATTTT. Encoded protein: CASSPGLAGPTDTQYF.

This sequence joins TRBV9 and TRBJ2-5; 10 bases line up with TRBD1. Losses at the gene ends were 3 bases for V and 4 bases for J; bases not matched to a gene: 3. This CDR3 has 14 residues. Germline CDR1 reads SGDLS; CDR2 reads YYNGEE. In nucleotides, the CDR3 is TGTGCCAGCAGCGCCCGGGACAGGGGAGAGACCCAGTACTTC. Translation gives CASSARDRGETQYF.

The chain employs TRBV5-1 and TRBJ1-6, with TRBD1 as a possible D gene (5 bases). The CDR3 contains 18 residues. Trimming removed 3 bases from V and 2 bases from J, with 18 bases in between. In germline, CDR1 is SGHRS, CDR2 YFSETQ. CDR3 sequence (DNA): TGCGCCAGCAGCTCGGGGGACGCCGACATGGCCTATAATTCACCCCTCCACTTT. The encoded protein is CASSSGDADMAYNSPLHF.

The rearrangement joins TRBV11-2 to TRBJ1-5; no reliable D call. Germline loops: CDR1 SGHAT, CDR2 FQNNGV. CDR3 length equals 16 residues. Trimming removed 1 base at V and 0 bases at J, with 10 bases between. CDR3 amino acids: CASSLAAGYSNQPQHF. CDR3 coding DNA: TGTGCCAGCAGCTTAGCGGCGGGGTATAGCAATCAGCCCCAGCATTTT.

The V and J genes are TRBV13 and TRBJ1-6, with a possible D match to TRBD1 (5 bases). V was clipped by 5 bases and J by 7 bases, with 12 bases between them. This CDR3 spans 14 amino acids. The germline gives CDR1 PRHDT, CDR2 FYEKMQ (reference sequence). The CDR3 DNA reads as TGTGCCAGCAGCGGGGGGACGGAAAATTCACCCCTCCACTTT. It codes for CASSGGTENSPLHF.

In its sample, this clone was seen once. The gene calls are TRBV11-2 and TRBJ2-7, with a weak D call TRBD2 (5 bases). This CDR3 is built from 18 residues. Trimming pared 5 bases from V and 0 bases from J, leaving 23 bases between. The germline CDR1 and CDR2 sequences are SGHAT and FQNNGV. CDR3 residues: CASSHYGGNRWGSYEQYF. The DNA for the CDR3 is TGTGCCAGCAGCCACTACGGAGGCAACCGCTGGGGCTCCTACGAGCAGTACTTC.

The rearrangement uses TRBV18 and TRBJ1-3; no clear D gene. Per germline, CDR1 KGHSH and CDR2 LQKENI. Trimming took off 5 bases at V and 0 bases at J, with 11 bases between the two ends. The length of the CDR3 is 15 residues. The CDR3 region has the DNA TGTGCCAGCTCATCCTCAGTATTCTCTGGAAACACCATATATTTT. Protein sequence: CASSSSVFSGNTIYF.

Concerning this clone itself: This sample includes further DNA sequences coding for the same CDR3. The V call is TRBV11-1, the J call TRBJ1-5, with TRBD1 matching 8 bases. This CDR3 has 14 amino acids. V lost 1 base, J lost 7 bases, and 3 bases stayed unmatched. Looked up from germline, CDR1 is SGHAT and CDR2 is FQDESV (reference sequence). CDR3 sequence reads: CASSLGTGNQPQHF. The CDR3 DNA reads TGTGCCAGCAGCTTAGGGACAGGGAACCAGCCCCAGCATTTT.

The V gene is TRBV28, the J gene TRBJ1-2; possible D gene TRBD1, 6 bases. CDR3 length: 19 residues. Germline values: CDR1 MDHEN, CDR2 SYDVKM. Trimming shortened V by 5 bases and J by 0 bases, and 25 bases separated the two germline ends. CDR3 bases: TGTGCCAGCAGTCCGGGGGGCGGGCAGGGGAGGAGAGCTAACTATGGCTACACCTTC. Its translation: CASSPGGGQGRRANYGYTF.

The rearrangement links TRBV9 to TRBJ2-5; perhaps TRBD2 as D (7 bases). Germline-derived CDR1 and CDR2 are SGDLS and YYNGEE. The CDR3 covers 15 residues. With 0 bases removed from V and 2 bases from J, the gap between germline ends came to 11 bases. The CDR3 sequence is CASSVGRGLQETQYF. The DNA for the CDR3 is TGTGCCAGCAGCGTAGGCAGGGGACTACAAGAGACCCAGTACTTC.

This CDR3 reads CASSTLFDRNYEAFF. Here the CDR3 DNA reads TGTGCCAGCAGTACCTTATTTGACAGGAACTATGAAGCTTTCTTT. The chain joins TRBV28 to TRBJ1-1, with D possibly TRBD1 on 6 matching bases. The V gene lost 5 bases and the J gene lost 7 bases, with 20 bases spanning the gap. The CDR3 sequence is 15 residues long. Germline V gene lookup returns CDR1 MDHEN and CDR2 SYDVKM. The full variable domain, completed using reference TRBV28 and TRBJ1-1, is DVKVTQSSRYLVKRTGEKVFLECVQDMDHENMFWYRQDPGLGLRLIYFSYDVKMKEKGDIPEGYSVSREKKERFSLILESASTNQTSMYLCASSTLFDRNYEAFFGQGTRLTVV.

The chain uses TRBV4-2 and TRBJ2-5, with 16 bases aligning to TRBD2. Germline V gene lookup returns CDR1 LGHNA and CDR2 YNFKEQ. With 4 bases clipped from V and 5 bases from J, the junction kept 10 bases outside the gene matches. The CDR3 is 18 amino acids. This CDR3 is CASSRIGTSGGATETQYF. CDR3 nucleotide sequence: TGTGCCAGCAGCCGTATAGGGACTAGCGGGGGGGCCACGGAGACCCAGTACTTC.

This CDR3 is CASMVAGGDTDTQYF. Here the CDR3 DNA reads TGTGCCAGCATGGTGGCGGGGGGAGACACAGATACGCAGTATTTT. The chain combines TRBV25-1 with TRBJ2-3; 8 nucleotides match TRBD2. The V gene's germline CDR1 is MGHDK and CDR2 SYGVNS. Unmatched junction bases numbered 8, after V lost 7 bases and J lost 2 bases. The CDR3 runs to 15 residues.

CDR3 protein: CASRGQRTSGGNRYEQYF. The CDR3 DNA reads as TGTGCCAGCAGGGGACAGCGGACTAGCGGGGGGAACCGATACGAGCAGTACTTC. This chain connects TRBV21-1 to TRBJ2-7; the table names TRBD2, a call not compared with the DNA. TRBV21-1 is tagged as a pseudogene. This CDR3 contains 18 residues.

This clone was seen many times. The genes are TRBV3-1 (or the pseudogene TRBV3-2) and TRBJ2-7, with no clear D. CDR1 is LGHDT, CDR2 YNNKEL, per germline (reference sequence). Trimming left V 4 bases short and J 3 bases short, with 28 bases between. The CDR3 has 19 amino acids. CDR3 bases: TGTGCCAGCAGCCCTAATCCGAACCGCAGGCCCTCCAATCTCTACGAGCAGTACTTC. As protein: CASSPNPNRRPSNLYEQYF.

For the CDR3, the DNA is TGTGCCAGCAGCCACGAGGACAGGGGGAAGTTAGGAGATACGCAGTATTTT. Protein: CASSHEDRGKLGDTQYF. The chain joins TRBV7-3 to TRBJ2-3; 10 positions agree with TRBD1. Germline V gene data show CDR1 as SGHTA and CDR2 as FQGTGA. The CDR3 sequence is 17 residues long. Trimming removed 5 bases from V and 5 bases from J; junction bases left unmatched: 13.

The genes are TRBV28 and TRBJ2-1; perhaps TRBD1 as D (6 bases). CDR1 and CDR2 from the germline V gene are MDHEN and SYDVKM. Trimming left V 3 bases short and J 12 bases short, with 18 bases between. The CDR3 totals 14 residues. The CDR3 DNA reads as TGTGCCAGCAGTTTCAAGTACAGCAGGGGTAGGCAGTTCTTC. Its translation is CASSFKYSRGRQFF.